This TCR beta chain was documented in a study of identical twins. To note about this clonotype: The junction does not match germline at one end; this may be a read error.

TCRdb redid the calling of the 5' RACE reads with MiXCR, one entry per CDR3 protein. The data hold roughly 1.6 million distinct CDR3 sequences, with 32% observed a single time. Looked up from germline, CDR1 is SSHAT and CDR2 is FNYEAQ (reference sequence). CDR3 size: 14 residues. Sequencing was performed on cord blood. The clonotype comes from a newborn girl in good health. The V call is TRBV7-7, the J call TRBJ2-2, with TRBD2 as a possible D gene (6 bases). CDR3 DNA: TGTGCTAGCAGCTTAGCACGGGGGTCCGGGGAGCTGTTTTTT. Its translation: CASSLARGSGELFF.